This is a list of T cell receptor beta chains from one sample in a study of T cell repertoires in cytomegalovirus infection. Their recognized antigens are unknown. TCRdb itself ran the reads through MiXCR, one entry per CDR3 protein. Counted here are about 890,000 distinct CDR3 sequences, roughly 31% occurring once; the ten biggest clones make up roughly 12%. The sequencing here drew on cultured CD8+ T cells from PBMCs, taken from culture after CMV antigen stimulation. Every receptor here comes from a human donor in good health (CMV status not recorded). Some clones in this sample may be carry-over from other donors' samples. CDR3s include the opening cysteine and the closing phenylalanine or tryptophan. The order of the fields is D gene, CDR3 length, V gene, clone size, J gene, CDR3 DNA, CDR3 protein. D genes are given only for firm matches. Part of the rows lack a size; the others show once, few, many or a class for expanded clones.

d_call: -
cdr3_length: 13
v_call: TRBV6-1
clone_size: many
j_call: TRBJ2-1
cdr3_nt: TGTGCCAGCAGTGGAACCCTCTACAATGAGCAGTTCTTC
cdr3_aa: CASSGTLYNEQFF

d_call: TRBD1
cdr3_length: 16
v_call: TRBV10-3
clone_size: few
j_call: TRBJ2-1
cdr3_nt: TGTGCCATCCCTAACCCGGACAGGGCCGACTACAATGAGCAGTTCTTC
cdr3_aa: CAIPNPDRADYNEQFF

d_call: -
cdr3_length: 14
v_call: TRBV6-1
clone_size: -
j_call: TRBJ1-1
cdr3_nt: TGTGCCAGCAGTTTAAGGTTCGGGGGTACTGAAGCTTTCTTT
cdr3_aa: CASSLRFGGTEAFF

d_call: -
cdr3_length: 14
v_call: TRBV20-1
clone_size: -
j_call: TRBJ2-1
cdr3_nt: TGCAGTGCTATTGACGGGAGCTCCTACAATGAGCAGTTCTTC
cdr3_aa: CSAIDGSSYNEQFF

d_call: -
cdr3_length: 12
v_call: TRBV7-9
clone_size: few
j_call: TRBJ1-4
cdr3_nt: TGTGCCAGCAGCTTAGCGGCCGAAAAACTGTTTTTT
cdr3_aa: CASSLAAEKLFF

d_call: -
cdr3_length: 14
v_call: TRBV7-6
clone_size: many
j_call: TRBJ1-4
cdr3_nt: TGTGCCAGCAGCTTAGGATACGGACCCGAAAAACTGTTTTTT
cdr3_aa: CASSLGYGPEKLFF

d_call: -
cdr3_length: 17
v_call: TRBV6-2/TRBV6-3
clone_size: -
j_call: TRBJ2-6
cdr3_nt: TGTGCCAGCAGTTCGGGGACGTCTAGCTCTGTGGCCAACGTCCTGACTTTC
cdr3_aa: CASSSGTSSSVANVLTF

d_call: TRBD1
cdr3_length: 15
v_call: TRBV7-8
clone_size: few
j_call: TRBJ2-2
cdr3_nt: TGTGCCAGCAGCTTCCGGGACAGCTACACCGGGGAGCTGTTTTTT
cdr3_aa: CASSFRDSYTGELFF

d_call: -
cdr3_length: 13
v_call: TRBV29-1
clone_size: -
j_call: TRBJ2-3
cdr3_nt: TGCAGCGTTGAAGACATTAGCACAGATACGCAGTATTTT
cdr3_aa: CSVEDISTDTQYF

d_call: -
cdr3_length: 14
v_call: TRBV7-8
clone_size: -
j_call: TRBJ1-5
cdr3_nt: TGTGCCAGCAGCAGCTTCAGGGGCGGACAGCCCCAGCATTTT
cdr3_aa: CASSSFRGGQPQHF

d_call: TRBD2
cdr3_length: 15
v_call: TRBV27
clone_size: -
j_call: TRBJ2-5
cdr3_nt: TGTGCCAGCAGTTTATCGTCTAGCGGGTTGGAGACCCAGTACTTC
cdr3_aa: CASSLSSSGLETQYF

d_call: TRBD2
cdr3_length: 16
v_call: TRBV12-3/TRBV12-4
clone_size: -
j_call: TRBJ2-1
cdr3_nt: TGTGCCAGCAAAAGTTCAAGCGGGGGGGGCTACAATGAGCAGTTCTTC
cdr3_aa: CASKSSSGGGYNEQFF

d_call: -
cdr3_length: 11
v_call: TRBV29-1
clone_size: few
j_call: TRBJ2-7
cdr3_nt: TGCAGCGTTGAAGTGGGCTACGAGCAGTACTTC
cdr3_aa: CSVEVGYEQYF

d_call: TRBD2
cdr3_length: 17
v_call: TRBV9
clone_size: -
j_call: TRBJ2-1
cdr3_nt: TGTGCCAGCAGCGTAGACAGCGGGGGGGCCCTGGTAGTTGAGCAGTTCTTC
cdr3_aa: CASSVDSGGALVVEQFF

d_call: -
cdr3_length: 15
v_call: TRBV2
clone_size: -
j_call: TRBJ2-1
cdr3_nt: TGTGCCAGCAGTGAAGGAGGTTACTCCTACAATGAGCAGTTCTTC
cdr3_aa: CASSEGGYSYNEQFF

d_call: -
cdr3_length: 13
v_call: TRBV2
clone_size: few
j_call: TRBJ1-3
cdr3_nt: TGTGCCAGCAGTGAAGTCGGGGAGGACACCATATATTTT
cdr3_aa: CASSEVGEDTIYF

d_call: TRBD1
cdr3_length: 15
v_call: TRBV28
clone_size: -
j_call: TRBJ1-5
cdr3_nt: TGTGCCAGCAGTTTAGGACAGGGGAAGAATCAGCCCCAGCATTTT
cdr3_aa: CASSLGQGKNQPQHF

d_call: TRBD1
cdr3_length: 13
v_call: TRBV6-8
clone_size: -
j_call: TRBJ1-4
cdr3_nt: TGTGCCAGCAGTTACTCTCAGGGACAGAAACTGTTTTTT
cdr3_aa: CASSYSQGQKLFF

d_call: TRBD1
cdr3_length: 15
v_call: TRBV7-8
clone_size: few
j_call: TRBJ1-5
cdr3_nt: TGTGCCAGCAGACTGGACAGGGGATCAAATCAGCCCCAGCATTTT
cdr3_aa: CASRLDRGSNQPQHF

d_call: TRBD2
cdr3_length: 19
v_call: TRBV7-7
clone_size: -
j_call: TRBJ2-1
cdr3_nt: TGTGCTAGCAGCCCAACGAGAAACTCAGCGGGGAGCTCCTACAATGAGCAGTTCTTC
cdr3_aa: CASSPTRNSAGSSYNEQFF

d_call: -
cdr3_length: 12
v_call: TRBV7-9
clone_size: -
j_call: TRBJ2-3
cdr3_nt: TGTGCCAGCAGGTTAGCGAGAGATACGCAGTATTTT
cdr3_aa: CASRLARDTQYF

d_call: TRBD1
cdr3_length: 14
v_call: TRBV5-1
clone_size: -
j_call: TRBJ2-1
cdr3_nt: TGCGCCAGTTTTTCAGGGGGCGCCTACAATGAGCAGTTCTTC
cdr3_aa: CASFSGGAYNEQFF

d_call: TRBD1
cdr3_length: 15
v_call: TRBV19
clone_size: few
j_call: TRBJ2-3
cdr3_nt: TGTGCCAGTAGTCCCTGGACAGGAGTCACAGATACGCAGTATTTT
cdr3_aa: CASSPWTGVTDTQYF

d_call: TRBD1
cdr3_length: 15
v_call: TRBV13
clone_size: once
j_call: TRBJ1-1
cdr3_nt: TGTGCCAGCAGCACCTCGACAGGGGGCCACACTGAAGCTTTCTTT
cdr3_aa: CASSTSTGGHTEAFF

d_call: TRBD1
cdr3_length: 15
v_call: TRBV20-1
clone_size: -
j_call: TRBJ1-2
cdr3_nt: TGCAGTGCTCGGGACAGGGGGCTTTCAAACTATGGCTACACCTTC
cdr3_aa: CSARDRGLSNYGYTF

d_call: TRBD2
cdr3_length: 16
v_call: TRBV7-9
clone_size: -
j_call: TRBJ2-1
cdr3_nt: TGTGCCAGCAGCGACTCTAGCGGGGGGCAGGACAATGAGCAGTTCTTC
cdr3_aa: CASSDSSGGQDNEQFF

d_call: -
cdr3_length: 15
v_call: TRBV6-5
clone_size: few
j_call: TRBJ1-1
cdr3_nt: TGTGCCAGCAGCTATGTCGGGGCGGTGAACACTGAAGCTTTCTTT
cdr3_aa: CASSYVGAVNTEAFF

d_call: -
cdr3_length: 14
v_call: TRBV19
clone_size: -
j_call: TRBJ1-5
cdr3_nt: TGTGCCAGTAGTATGGGCTATGTCAATCAGCCCCAGCATTTT
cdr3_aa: CASSMGYVNQPQHF

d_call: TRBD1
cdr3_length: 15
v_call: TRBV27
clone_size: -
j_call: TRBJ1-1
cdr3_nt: TGTGCCAGCAGAGATACAGGGGGGAGGCGGACTGAAGCTTTCTTT
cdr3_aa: CASRDTGGRRTEAFF

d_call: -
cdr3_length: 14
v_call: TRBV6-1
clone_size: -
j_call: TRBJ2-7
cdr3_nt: TGTGCCAGCAGTGATTGGACCTGCCCAGACGAGCAGTACTTC
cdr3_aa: CASSDWTCPDEQYF

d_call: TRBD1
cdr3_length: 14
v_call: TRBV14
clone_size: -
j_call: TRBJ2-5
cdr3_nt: TGTGCCAGCAGCCTCACAGGGGATCCAGAGACCCAGTACTTC
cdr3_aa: CASSLTGDPETQYF

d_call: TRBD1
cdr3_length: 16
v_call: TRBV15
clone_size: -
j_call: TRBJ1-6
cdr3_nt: TGTGCCACCAGCAGAGATTACGGGACAGCCAATTCACCCCTCCACTTT
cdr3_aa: CATSRDYGTANSPLHF

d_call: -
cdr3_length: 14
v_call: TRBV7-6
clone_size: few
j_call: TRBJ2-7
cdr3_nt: TGTGCCAGCAGCCCCTCGGCGGGGAACGACGAGCAGTACTTC
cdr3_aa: CASSPSAGNDEQYF

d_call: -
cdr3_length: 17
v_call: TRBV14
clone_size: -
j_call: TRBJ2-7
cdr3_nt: TGTGCCAGCAGCCCCCTACAATCGAATACCAGCTCCTACGAGCAGTACTTC
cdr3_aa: CASSPLQSNTSSYEQYF

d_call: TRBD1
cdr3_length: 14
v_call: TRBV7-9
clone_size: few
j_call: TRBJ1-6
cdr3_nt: TGTGCCAGCAGGCCCGAGGGGGCTCATTCACCCCTCCACTTT
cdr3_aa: CASRPEGAHSPLHF

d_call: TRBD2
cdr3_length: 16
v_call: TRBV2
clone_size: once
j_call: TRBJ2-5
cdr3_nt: TGTGCCAGCAGTGAAACGATGGCTAGCGGGCGGGAGACCCAGTACTTC
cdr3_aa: CASSETMASGRETQYF

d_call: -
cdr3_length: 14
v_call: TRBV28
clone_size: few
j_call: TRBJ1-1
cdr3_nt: TGTGCCAGCAGTACAAGTGGAGGGATTTATGGGTCTTTCTTT
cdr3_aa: CASSTSGGIYGSFF

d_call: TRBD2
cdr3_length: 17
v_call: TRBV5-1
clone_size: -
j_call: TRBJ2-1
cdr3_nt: TGCGCCAGCAGTTTTCGGTCTCAGCCAAACAAGGGAGGGGAGCAGTTCTTC
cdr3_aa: CASSFRSQPNKGGEQFF

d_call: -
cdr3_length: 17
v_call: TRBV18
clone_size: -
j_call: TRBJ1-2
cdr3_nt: TGTGCCAGCTCCACCCGCGACGGCACCGGGGGGAACTATGGCTACACCTTC
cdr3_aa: CASSTRDGTGGNYGYTF

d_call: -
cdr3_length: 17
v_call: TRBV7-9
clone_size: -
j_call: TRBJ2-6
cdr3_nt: TGTGCCAGCAGCCCAGAGACAGTTATCTCTGGGGCCAACGTCCTGACTTTC
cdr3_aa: CASSPETVISGANVLTF

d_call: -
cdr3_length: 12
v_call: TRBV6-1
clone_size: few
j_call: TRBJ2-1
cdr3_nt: TGTGCCAGCATTCTAGGAAGGGATGAGCAGTTCTTC
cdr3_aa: CASILGRDEQFF

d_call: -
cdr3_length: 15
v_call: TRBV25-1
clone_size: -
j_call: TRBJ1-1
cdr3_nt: TGTGCCAGCCTACCGGGGGGATGGATGAACACTGAAGCTTTCTTT
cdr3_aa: CASLPGGWMNTEAFF

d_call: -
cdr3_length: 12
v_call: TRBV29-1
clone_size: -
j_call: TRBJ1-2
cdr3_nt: TGCAGCGGTACAGGGAAGGACTATGGCTACACCTTC
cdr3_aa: CSGTGKDYGYTF

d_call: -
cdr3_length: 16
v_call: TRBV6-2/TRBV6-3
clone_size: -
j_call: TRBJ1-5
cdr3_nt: TGTGCCAGCAGTTACTCTGGCAGGAGGCGGGAACAGCCCCAGCATTTT
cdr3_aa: CASSYSGRRREQPQHF

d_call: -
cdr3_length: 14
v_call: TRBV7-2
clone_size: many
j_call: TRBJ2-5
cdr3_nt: TGTGCCAGCAGCTTATGGGGGGGCTGGGAGACCCAGTACTTC
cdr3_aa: CASSLWGGWETQYF

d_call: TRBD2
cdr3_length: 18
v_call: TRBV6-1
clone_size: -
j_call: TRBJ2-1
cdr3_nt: TGTGCCAGCAGTGTTTTTAGGAGCGGGGGGCCCCTCTACAATGAGCAGTTCTTC
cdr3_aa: CASSVFRSGGPLYNEQFF

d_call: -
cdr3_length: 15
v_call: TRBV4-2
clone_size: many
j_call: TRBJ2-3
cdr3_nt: TGTGCCAGCAGCCAAACTTGGGGAGGACAAGATACGCAGTATTTT
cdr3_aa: CASSQTWGGQDTQYF

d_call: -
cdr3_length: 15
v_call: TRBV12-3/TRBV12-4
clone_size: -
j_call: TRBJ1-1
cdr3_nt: TGTGCCAGCAGTTTAGTGGCGGGGGGGCGAACTGAAGCTTTCTTT
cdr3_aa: CASSLVAGGRTEAFF

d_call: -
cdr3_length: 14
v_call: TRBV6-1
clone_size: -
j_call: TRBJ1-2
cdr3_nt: TGTGCCAGCAGTAGACAAAAGCATAACTATGGCTACACCTTC
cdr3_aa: CASSRQKHNYGYTF

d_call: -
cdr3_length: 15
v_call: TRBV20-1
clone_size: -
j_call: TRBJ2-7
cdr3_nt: TGCAGTGCTAGGGCCAATCGGGGCGAAGCCTACGAGCAGTACTTC
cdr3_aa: CSARANRGEAYEQYF

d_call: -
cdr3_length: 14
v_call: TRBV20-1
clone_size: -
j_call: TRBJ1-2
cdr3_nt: TGCAGTGCTAGAGATGTGCCGGTTAACTATGGCTACACCTTC
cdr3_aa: CSARDVPVNYGYTF

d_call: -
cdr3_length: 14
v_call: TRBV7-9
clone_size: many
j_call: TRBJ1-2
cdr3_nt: TGTGCCAGCAGCTTAGTGGGACAAATCTATGGCTACACCTTC
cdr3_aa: CASSLVGQIYGYTF

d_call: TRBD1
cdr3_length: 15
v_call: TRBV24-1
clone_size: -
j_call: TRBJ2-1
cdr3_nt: TGTGCCACCAGTGACCCCGACAGGGTCCCCCTTGAGCAGTTCTTC
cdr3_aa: CATSDPDRVPLEQFF

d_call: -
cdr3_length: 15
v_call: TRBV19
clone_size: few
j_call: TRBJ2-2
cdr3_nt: TGTGCCAGTAGTATAGATTACAGCGTCGTCGGGGAGCTGTTTTTT
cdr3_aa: CASSIDYSVVGELFF

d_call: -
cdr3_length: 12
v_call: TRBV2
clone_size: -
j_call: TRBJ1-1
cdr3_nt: TGTGCCACTCAGGGCAGGTACACTGAAGCTTTCTTT
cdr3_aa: CATQGRYTEAFF

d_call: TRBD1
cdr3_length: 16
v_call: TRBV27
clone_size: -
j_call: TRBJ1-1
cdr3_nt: TGTGCCAGCAGCCCTAGACAGGGGATGATGAACACTGAAGCTTTCTTT
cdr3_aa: CASSPRQGMMNTEAFF

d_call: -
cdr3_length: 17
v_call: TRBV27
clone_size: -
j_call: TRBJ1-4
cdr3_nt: TGTGCCAGCAGTCCCTCAGTTGGAGACTCAACTAATGAAAAACTGTTTTTT
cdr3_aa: CASSPSVGDSTNEKLFF